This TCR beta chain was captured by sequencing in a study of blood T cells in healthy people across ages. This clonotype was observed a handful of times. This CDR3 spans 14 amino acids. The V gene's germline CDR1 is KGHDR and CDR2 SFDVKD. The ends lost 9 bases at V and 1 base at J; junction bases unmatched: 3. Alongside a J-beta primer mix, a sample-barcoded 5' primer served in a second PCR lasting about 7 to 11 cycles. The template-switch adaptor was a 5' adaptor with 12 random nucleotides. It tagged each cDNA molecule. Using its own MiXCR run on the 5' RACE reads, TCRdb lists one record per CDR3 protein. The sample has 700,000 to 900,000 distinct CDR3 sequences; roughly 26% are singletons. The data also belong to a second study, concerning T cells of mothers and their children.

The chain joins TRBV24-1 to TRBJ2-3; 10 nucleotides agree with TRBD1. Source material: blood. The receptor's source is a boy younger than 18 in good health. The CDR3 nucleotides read TGTGCCACCGGGGGGACAGGGGGCACAGATACGCAGTATTTT. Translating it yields CATGGTGGTDTQYF.